This entry is about one T cell receptor (beta chain). CDR1 is LNHNV, CDR2 YYDKDF, per germline (reference sequence). V was cut by 0 bases and J by 4 bases, with 8 bases left in between. CDR3 size: 14 residues. These data originate in a study of OX40 agonist ivuxolimab in advanced cancers. The protocol was immunoSEQ multiplex PCR, while the TCRdb copy is restricted to in-frame clones and leaves out a portion. The data hold 55,000 to 75,000 clones, with about 90% observed a single time. The sequence derives from an adult with an advanced solid tumor such as melanoma, head and neck, liver or kidney cancer. This material consisted of CD4+ or CD8+ T cells sorted from blood, taken in a trial of the OX40 agonist ivuxolimab. The chain uses TRBV15 and TRBJ2-3; D gene uncertain. CDR3 region: CATSRESGADTQYF. DNA for the CDR3: TGTGCCACCAGCAGAGAGTCGGGTGCAGATACGCAGTATTTT.